This T cell receptor (beta chain) is drawn from a study of patients and donors after allogeneic stem cell transplantation. The germline V and J ends were trimmed by 0 bases and 0 bases, with 3 bases remaining between them. CDR1 SGHRS and CDR2 YFSETQ come from the germline V gene. This CDR3 region has 14 residues. MiXCR, run by TCRdb on the RT-PCR reads, gives a single entry per CDR3 protein. The sample shows about a million distinct CDR3 sequences, approximately 19% of them seen only once. The sequenced sample was blood, either unsorted or a sorted T cell fraction (not recorded which). This clonotype was sampled from a human donor who was either an allogeneic HSCT recipient or a stem cell or donor lymphocyte infusion donor (not recorded which). It is not recorded whose cells these are; they may come from a transplant donor. The gene calls are TRBV5-1 and TRBJ1-4; D gene unclear. In DNA, the CDR3 is TGCGCCAGCAGCTTGGCCTCAACTAATGAAAAACTGTTTTTT. Its translation is CASSLASTNEKLFF.